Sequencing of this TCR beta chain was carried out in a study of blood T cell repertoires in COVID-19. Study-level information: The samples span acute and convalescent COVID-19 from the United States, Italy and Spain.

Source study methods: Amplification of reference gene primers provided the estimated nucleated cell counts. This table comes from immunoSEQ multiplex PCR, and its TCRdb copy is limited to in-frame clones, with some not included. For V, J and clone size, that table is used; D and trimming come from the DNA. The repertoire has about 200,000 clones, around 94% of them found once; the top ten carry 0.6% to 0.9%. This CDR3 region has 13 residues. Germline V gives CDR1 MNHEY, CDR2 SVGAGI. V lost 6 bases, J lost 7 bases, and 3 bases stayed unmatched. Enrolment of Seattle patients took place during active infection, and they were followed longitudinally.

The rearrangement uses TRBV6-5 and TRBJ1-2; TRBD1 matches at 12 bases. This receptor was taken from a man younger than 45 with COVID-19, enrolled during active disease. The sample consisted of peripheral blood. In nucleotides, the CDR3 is TGTGCCAGCAGCCAGGGACAGGGGGCTGGCTACACCTTC. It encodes CASSQGQGAGYTF.